The entry that follows covers one T cell receptor beta chain sequence. Germline lookup yields CDR1 SEHNR and CDR2 FQNEAQ (reference sequence). The CDR3 has 13 residues. The ends were cut back, 5 bases at V and 3 bases at J, with 10 bases in the middle. Per the original data handling: Scientists estimated how many nucleated cells there were by amplifying reference gene primers. The assay was immunoSEQ multiplex PCR, and TCRdb's table has in-frame clones only and misses some. The D gene and trimming were derived from the DNA, and the V and J assignments and clone size from that table. The sample lists 150,000 to 190,000 clones, roughly nine tenths occurring once. These data belong to a study of blood T cell repertoires in COVID-19. Study-wide context: Samples came from the United States, Italy and Spain, spanning acute and convalescent COVID-19. Sample material is recorded as cDNA or gDNA derived from T cells, B-cell-depleted T cells, or PBMCs.

The V and J genes are TRBV7-9 and TRBJ1-2; no firm D call. The clonotype was recovered from a woman aged 70-85 years with acute or convalescent COVID-19. Input material: peripheral blood. CDR3 protein: CASSTTGYYGYTF. CDR3 DNA sequence: TGTGCCAGCAGCACAACGGGGTACTATGGCTACACCTTC.